This TCR beta chain derives from a study of T cell repertoires in cytomegalovirus infection. On the study more broadly: HLA-B-restricted CMV epitopes that are well studied were used alongside recently identified HLA-C-restricted ones. Indicated by public TCR beta signatures were CMV infection and matching HLA type. Study findings and constraints: HLA-C-restricted CMV-specific TCR beta clonotypes were dominant in the ex vivo response.

Details on this clonotype: Its target is not known.

TCRdb itself ran the reads through MiXCR, one entry per CDR3 protein. The table includes fewer than 350,000 distinct CDR3 sequences, just under 30% detected once. CDR3 length: 15 amino acids. V was clipped by 3 bases and J by 2 bases, with 11 bases between them. Germline V gives CDR1 LNHNV, CDR2 YYDKDF (reference sequence). This rearrangement joins TRBV15 to TRBJ1-5, with D possibly TRBD1 on 6 matching bases. This sample comprised cultured PBMCs, obtained from culture after CMV antigen stimulation. The TCR originated in a human donor in good health (CMV status not recorded). Some clones in this sample may be carry-over from other donors' samples. As DNA, the CDR3 is TGTGCCACCAGCAGTTTACAGGGACGCAATCAGCCCCAGCATTTT. Translated, it gives CATSSLQGRNQPQHF.